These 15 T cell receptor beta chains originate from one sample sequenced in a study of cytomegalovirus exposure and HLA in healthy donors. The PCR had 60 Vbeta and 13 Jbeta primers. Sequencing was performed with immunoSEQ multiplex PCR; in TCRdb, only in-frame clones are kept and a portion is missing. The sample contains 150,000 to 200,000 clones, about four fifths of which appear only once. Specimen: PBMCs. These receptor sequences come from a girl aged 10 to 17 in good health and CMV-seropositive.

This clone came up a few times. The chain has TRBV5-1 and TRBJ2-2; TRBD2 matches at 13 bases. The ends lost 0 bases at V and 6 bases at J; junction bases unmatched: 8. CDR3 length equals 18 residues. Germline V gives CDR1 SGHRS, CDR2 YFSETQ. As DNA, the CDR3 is TGCGCCAGCAGCTTGGTATCCCCGACTAGCGGGAGGTCCGGGGAGCTGTTTTTT. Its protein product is CASSLVSPTSGRSGELFF.

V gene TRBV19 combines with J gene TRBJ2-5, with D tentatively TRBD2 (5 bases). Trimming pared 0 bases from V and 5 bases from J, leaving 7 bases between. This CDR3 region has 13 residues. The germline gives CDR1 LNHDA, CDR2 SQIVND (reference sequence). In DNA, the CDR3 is TGTGCCAGTAGTATAGATGTAGCGGAGACCCAGTACTTC. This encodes CASSIDVAETQYF.

The CDR3 is CAWSDSLYGYTF. The CDR3 coding sequence is TGTGCCTGGTCGGACAGCCTCTATGGCTACACCTTC. V is TRBV30 and J is TRBJ1-2; perhaps TRBD1 as D (6 bases). Deletions cut 5 bases from V and 4 bases from J, with 11 bases between. The CDR3 is made up of 12 amino acids. Germline CDR1 reads GTSNPN; CDR2 reads SVGIG (reference sequence). Full variable domain (remainder filled in from reference TRBV30 and TRBJ1-2): SQTIHQWPATLVQPVGSPLSLECTVEGTSNPNLYWYRQAAGRGLQLLFYSVGIGQISSEVPQNLSASRPQDRQFILSSKKLLLSDSGFYLCAWSDSLYGYTFGSGTRLTVV.

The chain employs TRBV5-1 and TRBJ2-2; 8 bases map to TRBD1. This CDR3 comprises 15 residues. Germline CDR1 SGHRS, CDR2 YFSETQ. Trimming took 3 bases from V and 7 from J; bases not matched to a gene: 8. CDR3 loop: CASSSRTGSGGELFF. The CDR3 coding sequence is TGCGCCAGCAGCTCCAGGACAGGGTCTGGCGGGGAGCTGTTTTTT.

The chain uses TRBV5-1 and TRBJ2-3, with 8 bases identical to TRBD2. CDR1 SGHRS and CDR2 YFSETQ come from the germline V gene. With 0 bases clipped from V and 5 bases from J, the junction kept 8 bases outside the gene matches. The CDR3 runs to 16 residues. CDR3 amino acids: CASSLETGGAGDTQYF. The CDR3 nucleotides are TGCGCCAGCAGCTTGGAGACCGGGGGGGCCGGAGATACGCAGTATTTT.

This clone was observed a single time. The CDR3 DNA reads as TGTGCCAGCAGTGAAGCGCGAGGCAGGGGCTACTACGAGCAGTACTTC. It is translated as CASSEARGRGYYEQYF. This rearrangement joins TRBV6-1 to TRBJ2-7, with D possibly matching TRBD1 (6 bases). The CDR3 contains 16 residues. Germline V gives CDR1 MNHNS, CDR2 SASEGT. Deletions cut 0 bases from V and 3 bases from J, with 15 bases between.

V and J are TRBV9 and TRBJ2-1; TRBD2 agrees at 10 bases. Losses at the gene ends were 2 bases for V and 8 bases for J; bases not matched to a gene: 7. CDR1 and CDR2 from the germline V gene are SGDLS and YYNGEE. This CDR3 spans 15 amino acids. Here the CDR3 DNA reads TGTGCCAGCAGCGTCAGCGGGAGGGTGGGGGATGAGCAGTTCTTC. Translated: CASSVSGRVGDEQFF.

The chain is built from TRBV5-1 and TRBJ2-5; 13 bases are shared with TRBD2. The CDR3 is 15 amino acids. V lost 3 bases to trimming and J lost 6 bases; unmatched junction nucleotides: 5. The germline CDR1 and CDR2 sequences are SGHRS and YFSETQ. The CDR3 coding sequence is TGCGCCAGCAGCTGGGGGACTAGCGGGATAAAGACCCAGTACTTC. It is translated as CASSWGTSGIKTQYF.

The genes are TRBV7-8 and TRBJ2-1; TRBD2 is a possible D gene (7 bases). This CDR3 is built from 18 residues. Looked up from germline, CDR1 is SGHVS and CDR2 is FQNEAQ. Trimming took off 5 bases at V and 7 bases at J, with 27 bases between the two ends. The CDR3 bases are TGTGCCAGCAGCCCCTTTGGGGGGCTAGCGGATAGACGGAATGAGCAGTTCTTC. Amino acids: CASSPFGGLADRRNEQFF.

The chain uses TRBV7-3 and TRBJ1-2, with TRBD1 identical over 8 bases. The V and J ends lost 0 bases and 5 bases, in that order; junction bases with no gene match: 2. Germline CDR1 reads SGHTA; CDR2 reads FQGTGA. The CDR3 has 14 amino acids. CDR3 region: CASSLTDRGYGYTF. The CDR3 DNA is TGTGCCAGCAGCTTAACCGACAGGGGATATGGCTACACCTTC. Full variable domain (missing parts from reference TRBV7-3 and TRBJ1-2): GAGVSQTPSNKVTEKGKYVELRCDPISGHTALYWYRQSLGQGPEFLIYFQGTGAADDSGLPNDRFFAVRPEGSVSTLKIQRTERGDSAVYLCASSLTDRGYGYTFGSGTRLTVV.

The CDR3 DNA reads as TGCAGCGGACAGGAAGGATGGGGAAACACCATATATTTT. Protein: CSGQEGWGNTIYF. The chain links TRBV29-1 to TRBJ1-3; tentative D call: TRBD1 (6 bases). The germline V and J ends were trimmed by 7 bases and 4 bases, with 14 bases remaining between them. There are 13 residues in the CDR3. CDR1 and CDR2 (germline): SQVTM, ANQGSEA.

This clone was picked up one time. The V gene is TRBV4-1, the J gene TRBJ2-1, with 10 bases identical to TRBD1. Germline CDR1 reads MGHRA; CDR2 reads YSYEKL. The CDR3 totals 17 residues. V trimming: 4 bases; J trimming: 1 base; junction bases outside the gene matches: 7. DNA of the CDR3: TGCGCCAGCAGCCGTACTGGGACAGGGGTATCCTACAATGAGCAGTTCTTC. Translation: CASSRTGTGVSYNEQFF.

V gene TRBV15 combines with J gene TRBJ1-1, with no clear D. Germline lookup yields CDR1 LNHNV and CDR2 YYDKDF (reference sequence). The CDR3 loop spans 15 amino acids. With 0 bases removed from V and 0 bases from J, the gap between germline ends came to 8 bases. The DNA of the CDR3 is TGTGCCACCAGCAGAGATATGTCGGTGAACACTGAAGCTTTCTTT. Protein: CATSRDMSVNTEAFF.

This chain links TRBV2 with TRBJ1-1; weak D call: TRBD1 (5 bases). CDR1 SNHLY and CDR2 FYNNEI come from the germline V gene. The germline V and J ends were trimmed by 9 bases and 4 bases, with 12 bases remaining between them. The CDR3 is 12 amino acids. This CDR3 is CARQDSRTEAFF. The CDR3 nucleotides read TGTGCCAGACAGGATTCCCGCACTGAAGCTTTCTTT.

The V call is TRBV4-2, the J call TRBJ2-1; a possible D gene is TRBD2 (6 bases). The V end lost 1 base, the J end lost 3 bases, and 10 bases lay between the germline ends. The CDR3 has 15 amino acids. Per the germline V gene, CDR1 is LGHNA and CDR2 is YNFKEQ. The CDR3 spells CASSQGGDHYNEQFF. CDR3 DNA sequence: TGTGCCAGCAGCCAAGGGGGGGACCACTACAATGAGCAGTTCTTC.